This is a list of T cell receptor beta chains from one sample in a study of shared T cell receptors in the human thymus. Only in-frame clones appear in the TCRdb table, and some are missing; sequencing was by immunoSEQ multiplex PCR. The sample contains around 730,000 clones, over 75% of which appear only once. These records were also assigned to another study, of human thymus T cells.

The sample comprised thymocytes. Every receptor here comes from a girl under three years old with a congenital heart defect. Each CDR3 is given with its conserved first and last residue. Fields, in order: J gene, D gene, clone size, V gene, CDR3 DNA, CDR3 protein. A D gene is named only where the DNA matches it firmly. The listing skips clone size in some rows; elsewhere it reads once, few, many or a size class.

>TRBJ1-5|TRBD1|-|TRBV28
TGTGCCAGCAGTTATGGGCAACAGGGGAGAAGCAATCAGCCCCAGCATTTT
CASSYGQQGRSNQPQHF
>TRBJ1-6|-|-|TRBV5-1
TGCGCCAGCAGCCCCGTATCCCCCTATAATTCACCCCTCCACTTT
CASSPVSPYNSPLHF
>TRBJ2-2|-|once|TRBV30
TGTGCCTGGAGTGCCGGGGTACGTCACGCCGGGGAGCTGTTTTTT
CAWSAGVRHAGELFF
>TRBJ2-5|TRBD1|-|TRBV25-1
TGTGCCAGCAGCCTAAAGGGGGCGCGGGAGACCCAGTACTTC
CASSLKGARETQYF
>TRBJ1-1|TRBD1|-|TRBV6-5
TGTGCCAGCAGGTTATGGACAGGGGGCACTGAAGCTTTCTTT
CASRLWTGGTEAFF
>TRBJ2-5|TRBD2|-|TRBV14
TGTGCCAGCAGCCAAGATCGGGTAGTAGCGGGGGGCCCCCACCAAGAGACCCAGTACTTC
CASSQDRVVAGGPHQETQYF
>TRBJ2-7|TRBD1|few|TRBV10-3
TGTGCCATCAGTGAGAAGGACAGGGGGGCCCCCTACGAGCAGTACTTC
CAISEKDRGAPYEQYF
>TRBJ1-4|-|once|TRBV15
TGTGCCACCAGCAGAGTTCAGGGTGTGTCTAATGAAAAACTGTTTTTT
CATSRVQGVSNEKLFF
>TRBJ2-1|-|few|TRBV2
TGTGCCAGCAGCGATGGCCGGGAACAGAACCACGTCTCCTACAATGAGCAGTTCTTC
CASSDGREQNHVSYNEQFF
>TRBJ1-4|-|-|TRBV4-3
TGCGCCAGCAGCCAAGATCGGGAGGGAACTAATGAAAAACTGTTTTTT
CASSQDREGTNEKLFF
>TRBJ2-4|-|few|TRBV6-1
TGTGCCAGTACAGGGAGTCAAAACATTCAGTACTTC
CASTGSQNIQYF
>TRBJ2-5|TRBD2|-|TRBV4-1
TGCGCCAGCAGCAATAGCGGGGGGGAACAAGAGACCCAGTACTTC
CASSNSGGEQETQYF
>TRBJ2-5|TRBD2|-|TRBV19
TGTGCCAGTAGTACTTCCCCACTTAGCGGGCAAGAGACCCAGTACTTC
CASSTSPLSGQETQYF
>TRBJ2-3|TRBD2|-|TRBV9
TGTGCCAGCAGCCCTCAAGCCAAGCTAGCGGGGACCCTCACAGATACGCAGTATTTT
CASSPQAKLAGTLTDTQYF
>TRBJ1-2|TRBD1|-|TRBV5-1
TGCGCCAGCAGCTCTGACAGGGATGGCTACACCTTC
CASSSDRDGYTF
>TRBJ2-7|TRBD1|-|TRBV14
TGTGCCAGCTCCGGGACAGGTCCCTACGAGCAGTACTTC
CASSGTGPYEQYF